A selection of T cell receptor beta chains follows, all from one sample in a study of blood T cell repertoires in COVID-19. TCRdb keeps only in-frame clones here, not all; method: immunoSEQ multiplex PCR. Among more than 250,000 clones listed, about four fifths were seen once. The sequencing sample was made of PBMCs or T cells enriched from blood (not recorded which). The receptors shown here come from a man aged 40-55 years who had been exposed to COVID-19. CDR3s include the opening cysteine and the closing phenylalanine or tryptophan. The D gene is left open where the match is weak. Size values are once, few and many counts, or a class for expanded clones, and some rows have none.

d_gene,v_gene,abundance,j_gene,CDR3aa,CDR3nt
.,TRBV13,once,TRBJ2-3,CASSLGRDTQYF,TGTGCCAGCAGCTTAGGGCGGGATACGCAGTATTTT
TRBD1,TRBV5-1,.,TRBJ2-1,CASSPQGVNEQFF,TGCGCCAGCAGCCCACAGGGGGTCAATGAGCAGTTCTTC
TRBD1,TRBV29-1,once,TRBJ2-6,CSVGQGNSGANVLTF,TGCAGCGTGGGACAGGGGAATTCTGGGGCCAACGTCCTGACTTTC
.,TRBV30,few,TRBJ1-4,CAWSVPLQEKLFF,TGTGCCTGGAGTGTACCCTTACAAGAAAAACTGTTTTTT
.,TRBV6-5,once,TRBJ2-3,CASSYSATSFTDTQYF,TGTGCCAGCAGTTACTCTGCGACTTCCTTCACAGATACGCAGTATTTT
.,TRBV5-1,few,TRBJ2-3,CASSLDLSTDTQYF,TGCGCCAGCAGCCTGGACCTATCCACAGATACGCAGTATTTT
.,TRBV25-1,few,TRBJ2-3,CASSEFAGSTDTQYF,TGTGCCAGCAGTGAATTTGCAGGAAGCACAGATACGCAGTATTTT
.,TRBV6-5,.,TRBJ1-1,CASSYGGAGLNTEAFF,TGTGCCAGCAGTTATGGGGGGGCAGGTTTGAACACTGAAGCTTTCTTT
.,TRBV6-5,.,TRBJ1-5,CASRQGQPQHF,TGTGCCAGCAGGCAGGGCCAGCCCCAGCATTTT
.,TRBV29-1,few,TRBJ1-4,CSVATIRGVNEKLFF,TGCAGCGTCGCGACTATCCGGGGAGTAAATGAAAAACTGTTTTTT
.,TRBV10-1,once,TRBJ1-6,CASRNPGQNSPLHF,TGCGCCAGCAGGAATCCCGGACAGAATTCACCCCTCCACTTT
TRBD1,TRBV7-9,.,TRBJ1-2,CASSPKGTGTGNYGYTF,TGTGCCAGCAGTCCAAAAGGTACCGGGACAGGAAACTATGGCTACACCTTC
TRBD1,TRBV25-1,.,TRBJ1-5,CASRETGVNQPQHF,TGTGCCAGCAGAGAGACAGGGGTAAATCAGCCCCAGCATTTT
.,TRBV28,.,TRBJ2-1,CASSLSVVGRGNEQFF,TGTGCCAGCAGTTTATCAGTAGTCGGGAGAGGTAATGAGCAGTTCTTC
TRBD1,TRBV10-3,few,TRBJ1-6,CAISGPGGPLHF,TGTGCCATCAGTGGGCCAGGGGGACCCCTCCACTTT
.,TRBV19,.,TRBJ2-7,CASSPAELGYEQYF,TGTGCCAGTAGTCCAGCGGAACTAGGCTACGAGCAGTACTTC
.,TRBV9,.,TRBJ2-1,CASGISGSPYNEQFF,TGTGCCAGCGGCATTTCGGGGTCTCCGTACAATGAGCAGTTCTTC
.,TRBV5-1,.,TRBJ2-5,CASSGGGGAETQYF,TGCGCCAGCAGCGGAGGAGGAGGCGCAGAGACCCAGTACTTC
.,TRBV6-4,.,TRBJ2-2,CASRPGPSGGELFF,TGTGCCAGCAGACCTGGCCCCTCGGGGGGGGAGCTGTTTTTT
TRBD1,TRBV29-1,.,TRBJ2-2,CSARTGAHRSGELFF,TGCAGCGCTCGGACAGGGGCCCATCGGAGCGGGGAGCTGTTTTTT
.,TRBV6-5,.,TRBJ2-7,CASTETGTYEQYF,TGTGCCAGCACCGAAACAGGGACCTACGAGCAGTACTTC
.,TRBV19,.,TRBJ1-2,CASSSARTANYGYTF,TGTGCCAGTAGTAGCGCCCGGACAGCCAACTATGGCTACACCTTC
TRBD2,TRBV30,.,TRBJ2-7,CAWKTLAGDKEQYF,TGTGCCTGGAAAACCCTAGCGGGAGATAAGGAGCAGTACTTC
TRBD2,TRBV7-9,.,TRBJ2-6,CASSSGRVGSGANVLTF,TGTGCCAGCAGCTCCGGGAGGGTCGGGTCTGGGGCCAACGTCCTGACTTTC
.,TRBV5-1,.,TRBJ2-6,CASSGTSGANVLTF,TGCGCCAGCAGTGGGACTTCTGGGGCCAACGTCCTGACTTTC
.,TRBV12-3/TRBV12-4,.,TRBJ2-7,CASSSGGEQYF,TGTGCCAGCAGTTCGGGTGGCGAGCAGTACTTC
.,TRBV1,.,TRBJ1-1,CTSSQKATGESEAFF,TGCACCAGCAGCCAAAAGGCCACAGGGGAGTCTGAAGCTTTCTTT
TRBD1,TRBV6-5,.,TRBJ2-7,CASSKTFGQGSGQYF,TGTGCCAGCAGCAAAACATTCGGACAGGGTTCGGGGCAGTACTTC
TRBD1,TRBV12-3/TRBV12-4,few,TRBJ2-1,CASRGQGNEQFF,TGTGCCAGCAGGGGACAGGGGAATGAGCAGTTCTTC
TRBD1,TRBV10-3,.,TRBJ1-1,CAIKIGGAVNTEAFF,TGTGCCATCAAGATAGGGGGCGCGGTCAACACTGAAGCTTTCTTT
.,TRBV18,.,TRBJ2-7,CASSPYVQDEQYF,TGTGCCAGCTCACCCTACGTTCAGGACGAGCAGTACTTC
.,TRBV5-4,.,TRBJ1-2,CASSPKAQGTYGYTF,TGTGCCAGCAGCCCGAAAGCGCAGGGGACCTATGGCTACACCTTC
.,TRBV24-1,.,TRBJ2-1,CATSDVPQGKHEQFF,TGTGCCACCAGTGATGTGCCCCAGGGTAAACATGAGCAGTTCTTC
.,TRBV10-3,.,TRBJ2-3,CAIRDLGRESTDTQYF,TGTGCCATCAGAGACCTTGGGCGGGAATCCACAGATACGCAGTATTTT
.,TRBV5-1,.,TRBJ1-2,CASSQDSSYGYTF,TGCGCCAGCAGCCAGGACAGTTCCTATGGCTACACCTTC